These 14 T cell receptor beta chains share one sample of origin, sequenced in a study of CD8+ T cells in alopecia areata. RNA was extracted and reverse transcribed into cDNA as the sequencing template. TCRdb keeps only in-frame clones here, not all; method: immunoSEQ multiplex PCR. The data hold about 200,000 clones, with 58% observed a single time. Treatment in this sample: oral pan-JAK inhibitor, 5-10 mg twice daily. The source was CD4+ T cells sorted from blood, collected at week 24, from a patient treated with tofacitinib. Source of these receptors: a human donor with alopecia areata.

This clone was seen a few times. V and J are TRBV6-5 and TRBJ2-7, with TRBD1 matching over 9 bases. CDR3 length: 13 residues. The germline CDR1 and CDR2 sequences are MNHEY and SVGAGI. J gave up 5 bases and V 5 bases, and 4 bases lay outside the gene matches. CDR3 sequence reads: CASSITGGHEQYF. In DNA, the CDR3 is TGTGCCAGCAGTATCACAGGGGGCCACGAGCAGTACTTC.

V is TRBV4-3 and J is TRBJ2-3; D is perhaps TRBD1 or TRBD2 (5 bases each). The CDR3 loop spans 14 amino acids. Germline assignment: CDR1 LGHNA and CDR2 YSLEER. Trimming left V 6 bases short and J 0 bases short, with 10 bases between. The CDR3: CASSRDGSTDTQYF. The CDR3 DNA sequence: TGCGCCAGCAGTAGGGACGGCAGCACAGATACGCAGTATTTT.

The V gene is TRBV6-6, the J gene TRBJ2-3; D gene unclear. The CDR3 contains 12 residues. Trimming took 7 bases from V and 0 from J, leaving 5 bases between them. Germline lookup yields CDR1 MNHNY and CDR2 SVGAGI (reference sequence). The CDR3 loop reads CASTDSTDTQYF. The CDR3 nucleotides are TGTGCCAGCACCGACAGCACAGATACGCAGTATTTT.

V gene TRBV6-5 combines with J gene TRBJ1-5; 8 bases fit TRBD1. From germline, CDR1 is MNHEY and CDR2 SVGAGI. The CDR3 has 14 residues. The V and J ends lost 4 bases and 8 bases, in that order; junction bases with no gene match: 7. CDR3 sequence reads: CASSSDRGSKPQHF. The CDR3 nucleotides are TGTGCCAGCAGTTCTGACAGGGGTTCAAAGCCCCAGCATTTT.

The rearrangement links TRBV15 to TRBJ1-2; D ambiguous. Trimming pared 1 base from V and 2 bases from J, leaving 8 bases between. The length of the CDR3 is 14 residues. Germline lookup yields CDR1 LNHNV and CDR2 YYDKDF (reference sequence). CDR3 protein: CATSRGQENYGYTF. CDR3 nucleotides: TGTGCCACCAGCAGAGGGCAGGAGAACTATGGCTACACCTTC. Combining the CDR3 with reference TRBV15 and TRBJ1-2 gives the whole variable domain DAMVIQNPRYQVTQFGKPVTLSCSQTLNHNVMYWYQQKSSQAPKLLFHYYDKDFNNEADTPDNFQSRRPNTSFCFLDIRSPGLGDTAMYLCATSRGQENYGYTFGSGTRLTVV.

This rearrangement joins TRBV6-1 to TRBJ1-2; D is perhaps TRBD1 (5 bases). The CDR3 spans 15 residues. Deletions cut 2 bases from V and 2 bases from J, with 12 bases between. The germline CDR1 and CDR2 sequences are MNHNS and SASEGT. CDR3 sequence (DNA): TGTGCCAGCAGTGAACGTCCGGGGGACAACTATGGCTACACCTTC. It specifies CASSERPGDNYGYTF.

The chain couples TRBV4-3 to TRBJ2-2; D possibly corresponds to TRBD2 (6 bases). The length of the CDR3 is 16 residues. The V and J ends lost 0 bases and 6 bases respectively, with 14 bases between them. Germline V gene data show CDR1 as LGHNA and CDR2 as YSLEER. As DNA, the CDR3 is TGCGCCAGCAGCCAAGATAGTGAGACTAGGCCCGGGGAGCTGTTTTTT. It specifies CASSQDSETRPGELFF.

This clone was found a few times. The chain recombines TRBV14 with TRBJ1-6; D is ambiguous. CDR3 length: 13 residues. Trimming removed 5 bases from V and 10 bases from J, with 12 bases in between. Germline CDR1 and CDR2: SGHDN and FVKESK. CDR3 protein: CASSSRGDSPLHF. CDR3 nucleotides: TGTGCCAGCAGCTCCCGCGGAGACTCACCCCTCCACTTT.

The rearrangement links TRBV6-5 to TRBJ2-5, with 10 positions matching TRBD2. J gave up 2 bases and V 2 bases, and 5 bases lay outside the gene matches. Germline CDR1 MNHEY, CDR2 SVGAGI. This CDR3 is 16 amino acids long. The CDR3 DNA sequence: TGTGCCAGCAGTTACAAAGGACTAGCGGAGCAAGAGACCCAGTACTTC. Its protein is CASSYKGLAEQETQYF.

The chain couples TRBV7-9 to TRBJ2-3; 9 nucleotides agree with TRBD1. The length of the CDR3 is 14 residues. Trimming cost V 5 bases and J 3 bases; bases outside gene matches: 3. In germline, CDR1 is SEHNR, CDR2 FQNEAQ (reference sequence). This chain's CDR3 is CASSPQGATDTQYF. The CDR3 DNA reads TGTGCCAGCAGCCCACAGGGGGCAACAGATACGCAGTATTTT.

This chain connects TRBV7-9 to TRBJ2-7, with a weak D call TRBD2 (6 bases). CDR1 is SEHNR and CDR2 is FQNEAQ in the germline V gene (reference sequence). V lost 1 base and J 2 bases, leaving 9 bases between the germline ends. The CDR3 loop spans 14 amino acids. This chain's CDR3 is CASSLEGGAYEQYF. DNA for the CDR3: TGTGCCAGCAGCTTAGAAGGAGGGGCCTACGAGCAGTACTTC.

In DNA, the CDR3 is TGTGCCAGCAGCGAGACCGGGACTAGCATGTCCGAGCAGTACTTC. Protein sequence: CASSETGTSMSEQYF. This chain uses TRBV7-2 with TRBJ2-7; TRBD2 matches 9 bases. The CDR3 has 15 amino acids. The ends lost 5 bases at V and 6 bases at J; junction bases unmatched: 11. CDR1 is SGHTA, CDR2 FQGNSA, per germline.

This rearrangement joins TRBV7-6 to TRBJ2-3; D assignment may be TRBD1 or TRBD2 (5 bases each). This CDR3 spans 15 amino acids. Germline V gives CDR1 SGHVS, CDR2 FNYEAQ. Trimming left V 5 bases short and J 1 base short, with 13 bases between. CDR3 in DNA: TGTGCCAGCAGCCCCGGGACCTGGGGCACAGATACGCAGTATTTT. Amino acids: CASSPGTWGTDTQYF.

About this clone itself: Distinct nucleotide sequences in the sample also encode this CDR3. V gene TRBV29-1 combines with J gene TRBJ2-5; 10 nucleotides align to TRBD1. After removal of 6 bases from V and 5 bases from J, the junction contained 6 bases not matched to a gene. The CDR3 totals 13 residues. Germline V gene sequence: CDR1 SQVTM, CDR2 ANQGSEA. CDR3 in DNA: TGCAGCGTGGGGACAGGGGTTGGGGAGACCCAGTACTTC. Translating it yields CSVGTGVGETQYF.